The subject of this entry is one T cell receptor beta chain. Its antigen is undetermined. The sample originates from a study of cytomegalovirus exposure and HLA in healthy donors. Study-wide findings and caveats: As was reported, the HLA-A and HLA-B alleles of most subjects were accurately predicted from TCR beta sequences.

With 60 Vbeta and 13 Jbeta primers, the PCR was carried out. Generated by immunoSEQ multiplex PCR, the TCRdb table keeps only in-frame clones and is missing some. The sample includes roughly 190,000 clones, about 81% of them seen just once. The CDR3 length is 17 residues. V lost 0 bases, J lost 1 base, and 16 bases lay in between. Germline V gene data show CDR1 as LNHNV and CDR2 as YYDKDF (reference sequence). The sample taken for sequencing was PBMCs. The source of this sequence is a man aged 18 to 29 in good health and CMV-seronegative. This sequence joins TRBV15 and TRBJ2-7; no definite D call. The CDR3 nucleotides read TGTGCCACCAGCAGAGATGATCTGCGCAGCGAGTCCTACGAGCAGTACTTC. This encodes CATSRDDLRSESYEQYF.